One sample yielded the 20 T cell receptor beta chains listed below, sequenced in a study of a mutant IDH1 vaccine in newly diagnosed glioma. Time point meaning: week 23, last vaccination. The investigators gave 300 ug of mutant IDH1 20-mer peptide in each vaccine dose, together with topical imiquimod. The repertoire was sequenced with immunoSEQ multiplex PCR; TCRdb's copy has only in-frame clones and lacks some. This sample has roughly 43,000 clones, with about 81% found just once. No antigen has been identified for these receptors. The sample consisted of PBMCs, taken from a glioma patient whose treatment included an IDH1 peptide vaccine. All receptors derive from a woman in her late teens or twenties with glioma. Some clones in this sample may be carry-over from other donors' samples.

The rearrangement joins TRBV6-1 to TRBJ1-2; TRBD1 matches 7 bases. CDR3 size: 12 residues. The V gene end was trimmed by 6 bases and the J gene end by 6 bases; junction bases not matched to a gene: 4. Germline V gene sequence: CDR1 MNHNS, CDR2 SASEGT. CDR3 DNA: TGTGCCAGCAGCCCGACAGGGAATGGCTACACCTTC. It encodes CASSPTGNGYTF.

The rearrangement uses TRBV7-9 and TRBJ2-3; no firm D call. The CDR3 has 14 residues. Between the trimmed V and J ends, which lost 0 bases and 5 bases, there was a span of 9 bases. CDR1 SEHNR and CDR2 FQNEAQ come from the germline V gene (reference sequence). The CDR3 sequence: CASSLAAELDTQYF. DNA of the CDR3: TGTGCCAGCAGCTTAGCGGCGGAGTTAGATACGCAGTATTTT.

The rearrangement links TRBV7-9 to TRBJ2-3; 8 nucleotides match TRBD2. The CDR3 totals 18 residues. V dropped 2 bases and J dropped 0; count of bases not matched to a gene: 10. Germline CDR1 reads SEHNR; CDR2 reads FQNEAQ (reference sequence). CDR3 loop: CASSLWLAGATSTDTQYF. For the CDR3, the DNA is TGTGCCAGCAGCTTATGGCTAGCGGGTGCTACTAGCACAGATACGCAGTATTTT.

The V and J genes are TRBV6-1 and TRBJ2-5, with 8 bases matching TRBD2. Germline values: CDR1 MNHNS, CDR2 SASEGT. The CDR3 has 14 residues. V lost 8 bases and J lost 3; bases outside the gene matches: 8. The CDR3 coding sequence is TGTGCCAGCTTAAGGACTAGCTACAAAGAGACCCAGTACTTC. Protein: CASLRTSYKETQYF.

This clone has a handful of counts. The gene calls are TRBV5-3 and TRBJ1-2; D remains ambiguous. TRBV5-3 is an ORF, with its function uncertain. The CDR3 sequence is 11 residues long. With 0 bases removed from V and 7 bases from J, the gap between germline ends came to 4 bases. The CDR3 bases are TGTGCCAGAAGCTTGGAGGGTGGCTACACCTTC. Protein: CARSLEGGYTF.

The V gene is TRBV2, the J gene TRBJ1-2; tentatively, D is TRBD1 (5 bases). The CDR3 is 13 residues long. V was trimmed by 4 bases and J by 2 bases, leaving 8 bases between them. Germline V gene data show CDR1 as SNHLY and CDR2 as FYNNEI. CDR3 amino acids: CASSGTGNYGYTF. The CDR3 coding sequence is TGTGCCAGCAGTGGAACAGGCAACTATGGCTACACCTTC. Filled out from reference TRBV2 and TRBJ1-2, the complete variable domain reads EPEVTQTPSHQVTQMGQEVILRCVPISNHLYFYWYRQILGQKVEFLVSFYNNEISEKSEIFDDQFSVERPDGSNFTLKIRSTKLEDSAMYFCASSGTGNYGYTFGSGTRLTVV.

The CDR3, as DNA: TGTGCCAGTAGCCGGACTTCTACCTACGAGCAGTACTTC. It yields the protein CASSRTSTYEQYF. The genes are TRBV19 and TRBJ2-7; the D gene is possibly TRBD2 (5 bases). Trimming stripped 6 bases from V and 2 bases from J, with 11 bases between. The CDR3 is made up of 13 amino acids. CDR1 is LNHDA and CDR2 is SQIVND in the germline V gene (reference sequence).

The chain is built from TRBV11-2 and TRBJ2-7; maybe TRBD1 (6 bases). Germline values: CDR1 SGHAT, CDR2 FQNNGV. V was pared by 5 bases and J by 2 bases, with 22 bases between. The CDR3 is 17 residues long. The CDR3 coding sequence is TGTGCCAGCAGCCTAACAGGGAAAGGCGTAAGAACCTACGAGCAGTACTTC. Translated, it gives CASSLTGKGVRTYEQYF.

The gene calls are TRBV2 and TRBJ2-3; D may match TRBD1 or TRBD2 (5 bases each). Trimming removed 5 bases from V and 0 bases from J, with 12 bases in between. This CDR3 has 15 residues. Looked up from germline, CDR1 is SNHLY and CDR2 is FYNNEI. The CDR3 DNA sequence: TGTGCCAGCAGTCGGGACCGTACTAGCACAGATACGCAGTATTTT. Its protein is CASSRDRTSTDTQYF.

V gene TRBV4-1 combines with J gene TRBJ2-7; D ambiguous. Germline V gene data show CDR1 as MGHRA and CDR2 as YSYEKL. The CDR3 is made up of 16 amino acids. The V gene lost 1 base and the J gene lost 2 bases, with 15 bases spanning the gap. CDR3 in DNA: TGCGCCAGCAGCCAAGGCCCGTCGGCAGTTCCCTACGAGCAGTACTTC. Its protein product is CASSQGPSAVPYEQYF.

The V and J genes are TRBV28 and TRBJ1-5; 8 bases match TRBD1. After removal of 3 bases from V and 6 bases from J, the junction contained 4 bases not matched to a gene. The length of the CDR3 is 14 residues. Per germline, CDR1 MDHEN and CDR2 SYDVKM. Here the CDR3 reads CASSFGTGGQPQHF. CDR3 in DNA: TGTGCCAGCAGTTTCGGGACAGGAGGTCAGCCCCAGCATTTT. The full variable domain, completed using reference TRBV28 and TRBJ1-5, is DVKVTQSSRYLVKRTGEKVFLECVQDMDHENMFWYRQDPGLGLRLIYFSYDVKMKEKGDIPEGYSVSREKKERFSLILESASTNQTSMYLCASSFGTGGQPQHFGDGTRLSIL.

The CDR3 bases are TGTGCCAGCAGCTTAGAGGGGACAGCTTTCTCTGGAAACACCATATATTTT. Amino acids: CASSLEGTAFSGNTIYF. The rearrangement joins TRBV11-3 to TRBJ1-3; 7 bases are a match to TRBD1. The CDR3 sequence is 17 residues long. The germline CDR1 and CDR2 sequences are SGHNT and YENEEA. V dropped 0 bases and J dropped 0; count of bases not matched to a gene: 5.

This rearrangement joins TRBV4-3 to TRBJ1-2; unclear D gene. Germline V gene lookup returns CDR1 LGHNA and CDR2 YSLEER. V gave up 4 bases and J gave up 8 bases, with 17 bases separating them. The CDR3 sequence is 14 residues long. As DNA, the CDR3 is TGCGCCAGCAGCCCCTCACGAGCGGGTAAGGGCTACACCTTC. This gives the protein CASSPSRAGKGYTF.

The chain has TRBV7-9 and TRBJ1-5; D is unresolved. The CDR3 length is 14 residues. Per the germline V gene, CDR1 is SEHNR and CDR2 is FQNEAQ (reference sequence). Trimming removed 1 base from V and 4 bases from J, with 8 bases in between. In DNA, the CDR3 is TGTGCCAGCAGCTTAGAACAGCCGAATCAGCCCCAGCATTTT. This encodes CASSLEQPNQPQHF. The entire variable domain, with the rest obtained from reference TRBV7-9 and TRBJ1-5, is as follows: DTGVSQNPRHKITKRGQNVTFRCDPISEHNRLYWYRQTLGQGPEFLTYFQNEAQLEKSRLLSDRFSAERPKGSFSTLEIQRTEQGDSAMYLCASSLEQPNQPQHFGDGTRLSIL.

The rearrangement joins TRBV9 to TRBJ1-2; D is unresolved. Trimming left V 0 bases short and J 10 bases short, with 22 bases between. Germline CDR1 is SGDLS and CDR2 is YYNGEE. This CDR3 is built from 16 residues. The CDR3 region is CASSVDPVREGHYYTF. The CDR3 nucleotides are TGTGCCAGCAGCGTAGACCCCGTTAGGGAGGGTCACTACTACACCTTC.

J is TRBJ1-4 and V is TRBV6-6; D gene ambiguous. CDR3 length: 14 amino acids. CDR1 MNHNY and CDR2 SVGAGI come from the germline V gene (reference sequence). Trimming took off 6 bases at V and 0 bases at J, with 8 bases between the two ends. The CDR3 bases are TGTGCCAGCAGGAGAGACTCAACTAATGAAAAACTGTTTTTT. It codes for CASRRDSTNEKLFF.

CDR3 bases: TGTGCCAGCAGCTCCTCTAGCGGGGTATACAATGAGCAGTTCTTC. Translated: CASSSSSGVYNEQFF. The rearrangement uses TRBV7-2 and TRBJ2-1; 9 bases line up with TRBD2. CDR1 and CDR2 from the germline V gene are SGHTA and FQGNSA. This CDR3 has 15 amino acids. V was clipped by 4 bases and J by 4 bases; unmatched bases: 5.

J is TRBJ1-1 and V is TRBV5-1; no definite D call. V shed 0 bases and J shed 4 bases, with 10 bases lying between them. Germline V gene data show CDR1 as SGHRS and CDR2 as YFSETQ. CDR3 length: 14 amino acids. The CDR3 DNA is TGCGCCAGCAGCTTGGAAACCCGAGGCACTGAAGCTTTCTTT. Translation gives CASSLETRGTEAFF.

The J gene is TRBJ2-7, the V gene TRBV2; D remains ambiguous. The CDR3 loop spans 13 amino acids. Germline V gives CDR1 SNHLY, CDR2 FYNNEI. V was clipped by 2 bases and J by 5 bases, with 10 bases between them. CDR3 nucleotides: TGTGCCAGCAGTGAATGGCAGTCCAACGAGCAGTACTTC. Translated: CASSEWQSNEQYF.

The chain links TRBV7-8 to TRBJ2-2; 9 bases agree with TRBD2. V shed 9 bases, J shed 0 bases, and the junction held 2 bases outside the gene matches. The CDR3 is 14 residues long. CDR1 is SGHVS, CDR2 FQNEAQ, per germline. The CDR3 DNA sequence: TGTGCCAGTCGCGGGAGGGCGAACACCGGGGAGCTGTTTTTT. This encodes CASRGRANTGELFF.